What follows are 8 T cell receptor beta chains derived from one specimen sequenced in a study of blood T cell repertoires in COVID-19. The table came from immunoSEQ multiplex PCR; TCRdb's copy has only in-frame clones and leaves some out. The repertoire consists of around 200,000 clones, with around 84% occurring once and the leading ten covering around 20%. Sequencing input: PBMCs or T cells enriched from blood (not recorded which). These TCRs come from a man aged 35-49 years who had recovered from COVID-19.

The V gene is TRBV19, the J gene TRBJ2-7, with 9 bases lining up with TRBD2. J was trimmed by 4 bases and V by 3 bases; bases with no gene match: 7. The CDR3 spans 15 residues. From germline, CDR1 is LNHDA and CDR2 SQIVND (reference sequence). CDR3 residues: CASSMVLAGLYEQYF. CDR3 coding DNA: TGTGCCAGTAGTATGGTTCTAGCGGGATTATACGAGCAGTACTTC. Supplemented by reference TRBV19 and TRBJ2-7, the full variable domain reads DGGITQSPKYLFRKEGQNVTLSCEQNLNHDAMYWYRQDPGQGLRLIYYSQIVNDFQKGDIAEGYSVSREKKESFPLTVTSAQKNPTAFYLCASSMVLAGLYEQYFGPGTRLTVT.

The chain is built from TRBV28 and TRBJ1-5; 9 nucleotides line up with TRBD1. The germline V gene encodes CDR1 MDHEN and CDR2 SYDVKM. The trim removed 7 bases at V and 6 bases at J, leaving 7 bases unmatched. The CDR3 has 14 amino acids. CDR3 in amino acids: CASKWGTGSQPQHF. The CDR3, as DNA: TGTGCCAGCAAATGGGGGACAGGGTCTCAGCCCCAGCATTTT.

The chain links TRBV28 to TRBJ1-1; TRBD1 matches at 8 bases. Germline loops: CDR1 MDHEN, CDR2 SYDVKM. J was trimmed by 5 bases and V by 3 bases; bases with no gene match: 8. The CDR3 length is 15 residues. Here the CDR3 reads CASSFPDRVRTEAFF. The CDR3 DNA reads TGTGCCAGCAGTTTCCCGGACAGGGTAAGGACTGAAGCTTTCTTT.

This chain connects TRBV19 to TRBJ2-7, with TRBD1 as a possible D gene (6 bases). V shed 3 bases and J shed 5 bases, with 14 bases lying between them. There are 14 residues in the CDR3. The germline V gene has CDR1 LNHDA and CDR2 SQIVND (reference sequence). The CDR3 sequence: CASSMKGGLNEQYF. CDR3 nucleotides: TGTGCCAGTAGTATGAAAGGGGGTTTAAACGAGCAGTACTTC.

The V call is TRBV30, the J call TRBJ1-3, with D unclear. This CDR3 spans 16 amino acids. Germline V gene lookup returns CDR1 GTSNPN and CDR2 SVGIG (reference sequence). V was pared by 0 bases and J by 0 bases, with 12 bases between. CDR3 sequence reads: CAWSVPGSFSGNTIYF. CDR3 coding DNA: TGTGCCTGGAGTGTACCGGGGTCCTTCTCTGGAAACACCATATATTTT.

The chain recombines TRBV19 with TRBJ1-1; 7 bases fit TRBD1. Germline values: CDR1 LNHDA, CDR2 SQIVND (reference sequence). V shed 1 base, J shed 5 bases, and the junction held 10 bases outside the gene matches. The CDR3 has 16 residues. The CDR3 sequence: CASSIAGGGGGTEAFF. The CDR3 nucleotides read TGTGCCAGTAGTATAGCTGGAGGAGGGGGCGGAACTGAAGCTTTCTTT.

This clone was seen more than once but under ten times. The rearrangement uses TRBV18 and TRBJ1-3; D remains unclear. V dropped 6 bases and J dropped 2 bases, with 8 bases sitting between them. The CDR3 has 13 amino acids. Germline CDR1 is KGHSH and CDR2 is LQKENI. CDR3 amino acids: CASSETTGNTIYF. CDR3 nucleotide sequence: TGTGCCAGCTCCGAGACAACTGGAAACACCATATATTTT.

The chain has TRBV28 and TRBJ1-5, with D possibly matching TRBD1 (6 bases). V gave up 3 bases and J gave up 2 bases, with 8 bases separating them. This CDR3 has 14 amino acids. Germline V CDR1 and CDR2: MDHEN, SYDVKM. The CDR3 region is CASSFRQGNQPQHF. The CDR3 DNA reads TGTGCCAGCAGTTTCCGACAGGGCAATCAGCCCCAGCATTTT.